The 24 T cell receptor beta chains given below trace back to one sample, sequenced in a study of technical replicates of blood from a handful of donors. This table comes from immunoSEQ multiplex PCR, and its TCRdb copy is limited to in-frame clones, with some not included. Of around 100,000 clones in the sample, less than 95% were seen once. Sequenced: T cells isolated from PBMCs. The receptors originated from a human donor in good health.

This chain joins TRBV10-3 and TRBJ1-1; no reliable D call. This CDR3 is 13 amino acids long. V was pared by 2 bases and J by 2 bases, with 6 bases between. The germline V gene encodes CDR1 ENHRY and CDR2 SYGVKD. Here the CDR3 reads CAISETLNTEAFF. The DNA for the CDR3 is TGTGCCATCAGTGAGACTCTAAACACTGAAGCTTTCTTT.

The chain uses TRBV15 and TRBJ1-1; 7 bases line up with TRBD1. Germline loops: CDR1 LNHNV, CDR2 YYDKDF (reference sequence). Trimming removed 4 bases from V and 1 base from J; junction bases left unmatched: 3. CDR3 length: 14 residues. The chain's CDR3 is CATSTRQGNTEAFF. The DNA for the CDR3 is TGTGCCACCAGCACCCGACAGGGGAACACTGAAGCTTTCTTT.

The rearrangement joins TRBV4-1 to TRBJ1-2, with a weak D call TRBD1 (5 bases). Germline V gives CDR1 MGHRA, CDR2 YSYEKL. V dropped 0 bases and J dropped 4 bases, with 15 bases sitting between them. The length of the CDR3 is 16 residues. The CDR3 sequence is CASSQDLGGAGYGYTF. DNA for the CDR3: TGCGCCAGCAGCCAAGATTTGGGAGGGGCCGGCTATGGCTACACCTTC.

V gene TRBV6-5 combines with J gene TRBJ1-2; 8 positions agree with TRBD1. J lost 7 bases, V lost 11 bases, and 6 bases had no gene match. Germline CDR1 MNHEY, CDR2 SVGAGI. The CDR3 consists of 11 residues. The CDR3 spells CAVAGGLGYTF. In DNA form, the CDR3 reads TGTGCCGTAGCAGGGGGCCTTGGCTACACCTTC.

This sequence joins TRBV2 and TRBJ2-2; 7 bases are shared with TRBD2. Germline V CDR1 and CDR2: SNHLY, FYNNEI. The CDR3 consists of 16 residues. V trimming: 8 bases; J trimming: 1 base; junction bases outside the gene matches: 10. The CDR3 sequence: CASRGVLEGNTGELFF. The CDR3 DNA sequence: TGTGCCAGCCGGGGGGTTTTAGAGGGGAACACCGGGGAGCTGTTTTTT. Drawing the rest from reference TRBV2 and TRBJ2-2, the complete variable domain is EPEVTQTPSHQVTQMGQEVILRCVPISNHLYFYWYRQILGQKVEFLVSFYNNEISEKSEIFDDQFSVERPDGSNFTLKIRSTKLEDSAMYFCASRGVLEGNTGELFFGEGSRLTVL.

The chain employs TRBV27 and TRBJ1-2; possibly TRBD1 for D (5 bases). Looked up from germline, CDR1 is MNHEY and CDR2 is SMNVEV (reference sequence). The CDR3 covers 13 residues. Trimming shortened V by 2 bases and J by 5 bases, and 9 bases separated the two germline ends. CDR3 in amino acids: CASSLQGRYGYTF. The CDR3 nucleotides are TGTGCCAGCAGTTTACAGGGTCGGTATGGCTACACCTTC.

This sequence joins TRBV28 and TRBJ2-5; TRBD2 matches 7 bases. Germline V gives CDR1 MDHEN, CDR2 SYDVKM. The CDR3 is made up of 17 amino acids. V dropped 7 bases and J dropped 4; count of bases not matched to a gene: 18. For the CDR3, the DNA is TGTGCCAGCACATTAGGAGGCCGGGGGAGGGAGGGAGAGACCCAGTACTTC. It is translated as CASTLGGRGREGETQYF.

The genes are TRBV19 and TRBJ2-2; 12 bases match TRBD2. The CDR3 is made up of 17 amino acids. CDR1 and CDR2 (germline): LNHDA, SQIVND (reference sequence). V lost 3 bases, J lost 6 bases, and 8 bases stayed unmatched. The CDR3 here is CASSIFRASGRAGELFF. The CDR3 coding sequence is TGTGCCAGTAGTATTTTTCGGGCTAGCGGGAGGGCCGGGGAGCTGTTTTTT.

The chain recombines TRBV9 with TRBJ2-2; D is uncertain. Germline V gene sequence: CDR1 SGDLS, CDR2 YYNGEE. There are 16 residues in the CDR3. Trimming removed 0 bases from V and 3 bases from J, with 12 bases in between. CDR3 residues: CASSVDRVVDTGELFF. CDR3 DNA: TGTGCCAGCAGCGTAGACCGGGTGGTGGACACCGGGGAGCTGTTTTTT.

This rearrangement joins TRBV15 to TRBJ1-1; D is unclear. The CDR3 contains 14 residues. Trimming removed 5 bases at V and 0 bases at J, with 10 bases between. The germline gives CDR1 LNHNV, CDR2 YYDKDF (reference sequence). CDR3 sequence reads: CATSLKLLNTEAFF. The DNA of the CDR3 is TGTGCCACCAGCCTAAAATTACTGAACACTGAAGCTTTCTTT.

This rearrangement joins TRBV2 to TRBJ1-5, with D perhaps TRBD1 (6 bases). Germline CDR1 reads SNHLY; CDR2 reads FYNNEI. The germline V and J ends were trimmed by 6 bases and 4 bases, with 16 bases remaining between them. This CDR3 has 15 amino acids. Here the CDR3 reads CASSDLTGSNQPQHF. The DNA for the CDR3 is TGTGCCAGCAGCGATTTGACAGGTTCAAATCAGCCCCAGCATTTT.

V gene TRBV5-1 combines with J gene TRBJ2-5; TRBD1 might be the D (5 bases). The CDR3 is 15 amino acids. Trimming removed 3 bases at V and 5 bases at J, with 17 bases between. The V gene's germline CDR1 is SGHRS and CDR2 YFSETQ. CDR3: CASSSTVREGETQYF. The CDR3 nucleotides are TGCGCCAGCAGCTCTACAGTCAGGGAAGGGGAGACCCAGTACTTC.

The V and J genes are TRBV9 and TRBJ2-3; 7 bases are a match to TRBD1. This CDR3 is built from 15 residues. Trimming removed 0 bases from V and 4 bases from J; junction bases left unmatched: 5. Germline V gene sequence: CDR1 SGDLS, CDR2 YYNGEE. DNA for the CDR3: TGTGCCAGCAGCGTAGAGGGGACAGTCGCAGATACGCAGTATTTT. It is translated as CASSVEGTVADTQYF.

This clone appeared a single time. V usage is TRBV19 and J usage is TRBJ2-7; 8 bases line up with TRBD1. The V gene end was trimmed by 4 bases and the J gene end by 4 bases; junction bases not matched to a gene: 6. The CDR3 length is 14 residues. Germline assignment: CDR1 LNHDA and CDR2 SQIVND (reference sequence). The CDR3 protein is CASSTTGDIYEQYF. The CDR3 coding sequence is TGTGCCAGTAGTACGACAGGGGATATTTACGAGCAGTACTTC.

The chain is built from TRBV19 and TRBJ1-1; D perhaps matches TRBD1 (6 bases). The CDR3 is 15 amino acids. Germline V CDR1 and CDR2: LNHDA, SQIVND (reference sequence). V dropped 5 bases and J dropped 0 bases, with 13 bases sitting between them. The chain's CDR3 is CASSPAGAVNTEAFF. The CDR3 region has the DNA TGTGCCAGTAGTCCCGCGGGGGCGGTGAACACTGAAGCTTTCTTT.

Only a few counts were recorded for this clone. The chain couples TRBV29-1 to TRBJ1-1; no reliable D call. Germline CDR1 reads SQVTM; CDR2 reads ANQGSEA. Trimming stripped 7 bases from V and 1 base from J, with 7 bases between. The CDR3 has 11 amino acids. CDR3 sequence reads: CSATENTEAFF. DNA for the CDR3: TGCAGCGCAACAGAGAACACTGAAGCTTTCTTT.

J is TRBJ2-1 and V is TRBV18; TRBD2 aligns across 10 bases. The germline V gene encodes CDR1 KGHSH and CDR2 LQKENI. Trimming took 3 bases from V and 7 from J; bases not matched to a gene: 6. CDR3 length equals 15 residues. CDR3 sequence: CASSPPLAGVNEQFF. CDR3 in DNA: TGTGCCAGCTCACCCCCCCTAGCGGGAGTTAATGAGCAGTTCTTC. Full variable domain (remainder filled in from reference TRBV18 and TRBJ2-1): NAGVMQNPRHLVRRRGQEARLRCSPMKGHSHVYWYRQLPEEGLKFMVYLQKENIIDESGMPKERFSAEFPKEGPSILRIQQVVRGDSAAYFCASSPPLAGVNEQFFGPGTRLTVL.

V is TRBV10-3 and J is TRBJ2-1, with TRBD2 matching over 7 bases. Germline CDR1 is ENHRY and CDR2 is SYGVKD. CDR3 size: 17 residues. V dropped 6 bases and J dropped 0; count of bases not matched to a gene: 11. The CDR3 here is CAIRDTSDPSSYNEQFF. CDR3 coding DNA: TGTGCCATCAGGGACACTAGCGACCCGAGCTCCTACAATGAGCAGTTCTTC.

The genes are TRBV5-4 and TRBJ2-7, with 9 bases fitting TRBD2. The CDR3 extends over 14 amino acids. The J segment lost 3 bases and the V segment lost 0 bases, leaving 1 base of the junction unmatched. Germline V CDR1 and CDR2: SGHNT, YYREEE (reference sequence). Written as DNA, the CDR3 is TGTGCCAGCAGCTTGGCTAGCGGGGTCTACGAGCAGTACTTC. It codes for CASSLASGVYEQYF. The full variable domain, with the rest looked up from reference TRBV5-4 and TRBJ2-7, is ETGVTQSPTHLIKTRGQQVTLRCSSQSGHNTVSWYQQALGQGPQFIFQYYREEENGRGNFPPRFSGLQFPNYSSELNVNALELDDSALYLCASSLASGVYEQYFGPGTRLTVT.

The chain combines TRBV7-9 with TRBJ2-1; 10 bases fit TRBD2. V was pared by 4 bases and J by 5 bases, with 11 bases of the junction left unmatched. Germline CDR1 reads SEHNR; CDR2 reads FQNEAQ (reference sequence). This CDR3 has 17 residues. The CDR3, as DNA: TGTGCCAGCAGCTCCCTCTTAGCGGGAGGAATGAACAATGAGCAGTTCTTC. Translating gives CASSSLLAGGMNNEQFF. The full variable domain, in which reference TRBV7-9 and TRBJ2-1 provide the parts outside the CDR3, is DTGVSQNPRHKITKRGQNVTFRCDPISEHNRLYWYRQTLGQGPEFLTYFQNEAQLEKSRLLSDRFSAERPKGSFSTLEIQRTEQGDSAMYLCASSSLLAGGMNNEQFFGPGTRLTVL.

This chain links TRBV27 with TRBJ1-5; D gene uncertain. CDR3 length: 13 amino acids. V was trimmed by 2 bases and J by 10 bases, leaving 12 bases between them. Germline V gene lookup returns CDR1 MNHEY and CDR2 SMNVEV (reference sequence). The CDR3 sequence is CASSLEGVAPQHF. In DNA form, the CDR3 reads TGTGCCAGCAGTTTAGAGGGCGTGGCTCCCCAGCATTTT.

This clone has a single count. The chain is built from TRBV7-8 and TRBJ2-1; 10 bases line up with TRBD2. V lost 7 bases to trimming and J lost 10 bases; unmatched junction nucleotides: 28. The CDR3 runs 20 residues. Germline V gene data show CDR1 as SGHVS and CDR2 as FQNEAQ. The CDR3 nucleotides read TGTGCCAGCATTCTATATGGACTGGCTAGCGGGAGCCTTGGGCGGGACGAGCAGTTCTTC. It encodes CASILYGLASGSLGRDEQFF.

This clone was seen just once. The chain employs TRBV5-6 and TRBJ2-5, with TRBD2 as a possible D gene (6 bases). Germline assignment: CDR1 SGHDT and CDR2 YYEEEE. The CDR3 contains 15 residues. Deletions cut 1 base from V and 1 base from J, with 11 bases between. This CDR3 reads CASSLIASAQETQYF. The CDR3 region has the DNA TGTGCCAGCAGCTTGATTGCTAGCGCCCAAGAGACCCAGTACTTC.

The chain couples TRBV30 to TRBJ2-4; D not resolved. CDR1 is GTSNPN, CDR2 SVGIG, per germline (reference sequence). Between the trimmed V and J ends, which lost 0 bases and 4 bases, there was a span of 13 bases. This CDR3 has 15 amino acids. The CDR3 bases are TGTGCCTGGAGTGTAAACAGAAATTTGAAAAACATTCAGTACTTC. Protein: CAWSVNRNLKNIQYF.